The sequence of this T cell receptor (beta chain) was determined in a study of CD8 T cells in ankylosing spondylitis. Regarding the study as a whole: What appeared characteristic of ankylosing spondylitis blood was a TCR beta motif of eight highly homologous variants. According to the report, clones linked to the disease were significantly enriched in matched synovial fluid samples taken from ankylosing spondylitis patients.

TCRdb called the 5' RACE reads again in MiXCR, with one record for every CDR3 protein. The sample contains some 85,000 distinct CDR3 sequences, about 8.3% of which appear only once. The CDR3 is 14 residues long. This clonotype was detected many times. The antigen remains undetermined. This TCR was sampled from a male donor with ankylosing spondylitis. This chain connects TRBV21-1 to TRBJ2-7; TRBD1 was called by the table and not checked on the DNA. TRBV21-1 is marked as a pseudogene. Sequenced material: blood, either unsorted or a sorted T cell fraction (not recorded which). In DNA, the CDR3 is TGTGCCAGCAGCAAAGCAAAGGGGGGGAACGAGCAGTACTTC. Residues: CASSKAKGGNEQYF.